This T cell receptor beta chain was identified during a study of CD8 T cells in Susac syndrome. TEMRA cells were enriched by FACS, while CD8+ and CD4+ T cells were obtained through a negative isolation that was performed magnetically. Germline CDR1 reads SGHTA; CDR2 reads FQGNSA. Trimming took 5 bases from V and 6 from J, leaving 20 bases between them. This CDR3 has 15 amino acids. This clonotype showed up just a few times. RNA in amounts of about 0.5 to 1 ug was reverse transcribed with random hexamers. An immunoSEQ multiplex PCR amplified TCR beta CDR3 over 54 Vbeta and 13 Jbeta. TCRdb recomputed calls from the immunoSEQ multiplex PCR reads with MiXCR, one row per CDR3 protein. The sample lists 110,000 or so distinct CDR3 sequences, under 95% occurring once.

The sequenced material came from CD8+ T cells from PBMCs. This TCR derives from a human donor in good health. The chain carries TRBV7-2 and TRBJ2-7; D possibly corresponds to TRBD2 (6 bases). CDR3 coding DNA: TGTGCCAGCAGCCCCGCCCTAGCGAAAAACGGCGAGCAGTACTTC. Residues: CASSPALAKNGEQYF.